These 9 T cell receptor beta chains came from one sample sequenced in a study of OX40 agonist ivuxolimab in advanced cancers. Measured with immunoSEQ multiplex PCR; TCRdb has only the in-frame clones, and not every one. The data contain about 48,000 clones, approximately 90% of them singletons. The specimen was CD4+ or CD8+ T cells sorted from blood, collected in a trial of the OX40 agonist ivuxolimab. The receptors shown here come from an adult with an advanced solid tumor such as melanoma, head and neck, liver or kidney cancer.

This sequence joins TRBV11-2 and TRBJ2-1; 8 bases align to TRBD2. The CDR3 loop spans 15 amino acids. Germline assignment: CDR1 SGHAT and CDR2 FQNNGV. V trimming: 1 base; J trimming: 8 bases; junction bases outside the gene matches: 7. CDR3 bases: TGTGCCAGCAGCTTAGTCGGGGGGGCGTTCGATGAGCAGTTCTTC. This sequence encodes CASSLVGGAFDEQFF.

The CDR3 here is CASSYDVTVNTEAFF. In DNA, the CDR3 is TGTGCCAGCAGTTACGATGTGACGGTGAACACTGAAGCTTTCTTT. The V call is TRBV6-6, the J call TRBJ1-1; D not resolved. V lost 2 bases and J 0 bases, leaving 10 bases between the germline ends. Looked up from germline, CDR1 is MNHNY and CDR2 is SVGAGI (reference sequence). CDR3 size: 15 residues.

Points on this clone: A single base separates this from a much larger clone, so it may be a read error. Other DNA sequences in this specimen translate into the identical CDR3. The rearrangement uses TRBV4-1 and TRBJ2-2, with D possibly matching TRBD2 (6 bases). There are 16 residues in the CDR3. Between the trimmed V and J ends, which lost 0 bases and 0 bases, there was a span of 8 bases. Germline CDR1 is MGHRA and CDR2 is YSYEKL. CDR3 in DNA: TGCGCCAGCAGCCAAGAGGGCGGGGCGAACACCGGGGAGCTGTTTTTT. Encoded protein: CASSQEGGANTGELFF.

This chain links TRBV6-1 with TRBJ1-6; unclear D gene. The V end was cut by 3 bases, the J end by 0 bases, with 9 bases between. CDR1 is MNHNS and CDR2 is SASEGT in the germline V gene. The length of the CDR3 is 16 residues. The CDR3 DNA reads as TGTGCCAGCAGTGATTCATTGAGCTCCTATAATTCACCCCTCCACTTT. Protein product: CASSDSLSSYNSPLHF.

This clone was recorded a few times. This chain connects TRBV9 to TRBJ1-1; 9 bases are shared with TRBD1. This CDR3 has 14 residues. Germline lookup yields CDR1 SGDLS and CDR2 YYNGEE. After removal of 0 bases from V and 6 bases from J, the junction contained 3 bases not matched to a gene. The CDR3 DNA reads TGTGCCAGCAGCGTAGAGGGACAGGGCTCTGAAGCTTTCTTT. This codes for CASSVEGQGSEAFF.

The CDR3 coding sequence is TGTGCCAGCAGCTTAAGTGGGCGCGGAGAGACCCAGTACTTC. Its translation is CASSLSGRGETQYF. The rearrangement uses TRBV13 and TRBJ2-5; D ambiguous. V gave up 2 bases and J gave up 4 bases, with 11 bases separating them. There are 14 residues in the CDR3. Germline values: CDR1 PRHDT, CDR2 FYEKMQ (reference sequence).

V gene TRBV10-3 combines with J gene TRBJ2-7; TRBD1 aligns across 7 bases. The CDR3 loop spans 15 amino acids. V lost 0 bases and J lost 3; bases outside the gene matches: 5. Germline V lookup: CDR1 ENHRY, CDR2 SYGVKD. CDR3 protein: CAISESVGGVYEQYF. The CDR3 DNA is TGTGCCATCAGTGAGTCGGTAGGGGGCGTCTACGAGCAGTACTTC.

The rearrangement links TRBV6-5 to TRBJ2-1; 15 bases align to TRBD2. Germline CDR1 reads MNHEY; CDR2 reads SVGAGI. Unmatched junction bases numbered 3, after V lost 2 bases and J lost 10 bases. CDR3 length: 15 amino acids. The CDR3 here is CASSYEGLAGGEQFF. The CDR3 bases are TGTGCCAGCAGTTACGAGGGACTAGCGGGGGGAGAGCAGTTCTTC.

The chain recombines TRBV28 with TRBJ2-7; D may correspond to TRBD1 or TRBD2 (5 bases each). Germline CDR1 MDHEN, CDR2 SYDVKM. This CDR3 has 16 residues. Deletions cut 9 bases from V and 5 bases from J, with 26 bases between. CDR3 nucleotide sequence: TGTGCCAGTAATCCCATCGGGACGGATCCCATAGACGAGCAGTACTTC. Translated, it gives CASNPIGTDPIDEQYF. Full variable domain (remainder filled in from reference TRBV28 and TRBJ2-7): DVKVTQSSRYLVKRTGEKVFLECVQDMDHENMFWYRQDPGLGLRLIYFSYDVKMKEKGDIPEGYSVSREKKERFSLILESASTNQTSMYLCASNPIGTDPIDEQYFGPGTRLTVT.